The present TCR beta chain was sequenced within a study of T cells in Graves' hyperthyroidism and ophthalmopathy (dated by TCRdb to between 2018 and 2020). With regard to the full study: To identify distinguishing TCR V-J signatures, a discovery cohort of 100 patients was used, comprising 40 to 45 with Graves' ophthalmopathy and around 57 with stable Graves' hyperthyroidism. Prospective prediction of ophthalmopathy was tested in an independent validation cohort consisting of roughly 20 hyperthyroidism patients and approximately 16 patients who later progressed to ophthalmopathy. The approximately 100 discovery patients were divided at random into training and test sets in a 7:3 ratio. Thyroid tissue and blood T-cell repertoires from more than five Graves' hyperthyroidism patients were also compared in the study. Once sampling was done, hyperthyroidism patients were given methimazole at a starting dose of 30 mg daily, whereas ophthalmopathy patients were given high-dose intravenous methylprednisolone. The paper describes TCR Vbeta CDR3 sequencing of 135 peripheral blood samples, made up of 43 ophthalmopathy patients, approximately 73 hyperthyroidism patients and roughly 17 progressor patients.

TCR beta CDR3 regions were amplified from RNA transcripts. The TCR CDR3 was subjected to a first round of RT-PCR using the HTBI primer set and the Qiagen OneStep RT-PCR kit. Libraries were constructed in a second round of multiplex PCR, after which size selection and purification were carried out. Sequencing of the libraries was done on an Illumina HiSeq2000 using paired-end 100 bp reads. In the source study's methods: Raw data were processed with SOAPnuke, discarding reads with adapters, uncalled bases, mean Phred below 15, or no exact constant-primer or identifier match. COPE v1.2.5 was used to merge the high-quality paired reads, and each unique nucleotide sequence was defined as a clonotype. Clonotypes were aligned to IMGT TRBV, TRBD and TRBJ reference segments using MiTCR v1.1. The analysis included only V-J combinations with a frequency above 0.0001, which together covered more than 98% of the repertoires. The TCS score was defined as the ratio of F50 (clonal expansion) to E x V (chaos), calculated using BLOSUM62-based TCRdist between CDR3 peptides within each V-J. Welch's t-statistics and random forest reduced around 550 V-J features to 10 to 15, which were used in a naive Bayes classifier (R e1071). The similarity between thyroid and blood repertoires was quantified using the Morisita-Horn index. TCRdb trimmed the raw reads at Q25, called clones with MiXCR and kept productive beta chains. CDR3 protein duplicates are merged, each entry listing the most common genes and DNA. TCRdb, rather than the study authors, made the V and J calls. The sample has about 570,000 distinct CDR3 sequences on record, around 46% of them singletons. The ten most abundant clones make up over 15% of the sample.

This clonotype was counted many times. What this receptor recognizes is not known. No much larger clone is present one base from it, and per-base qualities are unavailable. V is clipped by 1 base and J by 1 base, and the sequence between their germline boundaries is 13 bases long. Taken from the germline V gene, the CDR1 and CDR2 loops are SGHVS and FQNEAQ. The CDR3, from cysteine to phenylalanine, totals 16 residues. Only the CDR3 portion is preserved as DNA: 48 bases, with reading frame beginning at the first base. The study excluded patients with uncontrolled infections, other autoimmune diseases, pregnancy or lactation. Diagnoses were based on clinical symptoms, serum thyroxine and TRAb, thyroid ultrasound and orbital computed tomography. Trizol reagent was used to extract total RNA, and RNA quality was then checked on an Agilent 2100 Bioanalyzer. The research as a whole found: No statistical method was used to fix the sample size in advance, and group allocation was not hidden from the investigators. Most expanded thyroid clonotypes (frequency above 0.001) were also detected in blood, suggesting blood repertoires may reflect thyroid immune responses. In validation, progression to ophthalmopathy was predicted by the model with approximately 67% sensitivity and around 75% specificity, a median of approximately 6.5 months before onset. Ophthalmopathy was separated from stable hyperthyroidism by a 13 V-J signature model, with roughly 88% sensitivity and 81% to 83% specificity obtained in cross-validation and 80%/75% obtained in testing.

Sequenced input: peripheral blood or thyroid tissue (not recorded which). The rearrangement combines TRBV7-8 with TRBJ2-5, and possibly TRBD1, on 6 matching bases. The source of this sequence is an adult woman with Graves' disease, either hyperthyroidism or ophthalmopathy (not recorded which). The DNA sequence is TGTGCCAGCAGCTTAGTAGGGGTGACAGGCCAAGAGACCCAGTACTTC. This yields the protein CASSLVGVTGQETQYF.